The following is a T cell receptor (beta chain) sequence with its context. What antigen it recognizes has not been identified. There are no base qualities to consult, and no much larger clone falls within one base. CD4+ T cells from unexposed donors were collected before the COVID-19 pandemic (2011-2018). Naive and memory CD4+ T cells were separated from cryopreserved PBMCs through CD4 enrichment, which was followed by EasySep naive CD4+ T cell enrichment. The leukapheresis product used for the unexposed donors was purchased from a commercial source. Ficoll-Paque PLUS gradient centrifugation was used to isolate PBMCs from leukapheresis product or whole blood. The PBMCs went either fresh into the expansion assay or into cryopreservation at -140 degrees C. The QIAamp Micro DNA Kit was used to extract genomic DNA from the CD4+ T cells. DNA from uncultured naive and memory CD4+ T cells underwent immunoSEQ TCR-beta sequencing at deep resolution. Under the source paper's analysis protocol: During preprocessing, nonproductive sequences were discarded, as were any CDR3s that did not begin with C, did not end with F or W, or were shorter than 7 amino acids. Cultured and uncultured naive and memory CD4+ repertoires were searched for previously identified spike- and CEF-reactive CDR3s. CDR3 homology was measured as pairwise Levenshtein distance, computed with the stringdist R package after trimming three terminal residues from each end. The clones in this table, taken by TCRdb from immuneACCESS, are in-frame only. Not every clone is retained; where verified, under half of the shortfall comes from an unresolved V gene, and the cause of the rest is unknown. The V and J calls and clone size are taken from that table; D and trimming were inferred from the DNA. The sample includes under 65,000 clones, with roughly 85% observed a single time. The top ten clonotypes cover about 1.4% of the sample.

This sample was included in a study of CD4 T cells in relation to SARS-CoV-2 and coronaviruses listed by TCRdb under 2021. In terms of the full investigation: HLA restriction was mapped for shared crossreactive spike epitopes using patient-derived lymphoblastoid cell lines. Expansion assays from other donors in the study were sequenced with a different, Illumina-based TCR-beta assay. Samples from a few pre-COVID donors and the naive versus memory experiments were sequenced with the Adaptive Biotechnologies TCR-sequencing kit; other data were Illumina-based. At the level of individual TCR clonotypes, the study evaluated whether memory CD4+ T cells crossreact between the spike proteins of SARS-CoV-2 and those of common cold coronaviruses. The full study reports these points: Crossreactive clones showed significantly weaker SARS-CoV-2-driven expansion than monoreactive clones, consistent with antigenic imprinting. Approximately 61% of donors had memory CD4+ clonotypes that crossrecognized SARS-CoV-2 and at least one common cold coronavirus spike. Naive versus memory sequencing indicated the assay detects memory recall responses rather than primary responses primed during culture. Because no donor provided both pre-pandemic and post-infection samples, tracing the source of pre-existing responses was limited. Since the crossreactivity analysis centred on spike protein, crossreactivity against other viral proteins was not assessed. The study was limited by small numbers of patients and tested TCRs.

Sample: memory CD4+ T cells from PBMCs. Interpreted using the paper, the cell subset or site label stands for: memory (non-naive) CD4+ T cells. The TCR sequence derives from a human donor in good health.

The DNA sequence is given as TGTGCCAGCTCACCACCGGCCGGGTATATGAACACTGAAGCTTTCTTT. Translated, it gives CASSPPAGYMNTEAFF. The chain is assembled from TRBV18 and TRBJ1-1, with an unclear D gene assignment. V and J lose 0 bases and 0 bases, and a span of 11 bases separates them. CDR1 and CDR2 (KGHSH, LQKENI) derive from the germline V gene. Including cysteine and phenylalanine, the CDR3 has 16 amino acids. Only CDR3 DNA remains: 48 bases, in frame from the first base.